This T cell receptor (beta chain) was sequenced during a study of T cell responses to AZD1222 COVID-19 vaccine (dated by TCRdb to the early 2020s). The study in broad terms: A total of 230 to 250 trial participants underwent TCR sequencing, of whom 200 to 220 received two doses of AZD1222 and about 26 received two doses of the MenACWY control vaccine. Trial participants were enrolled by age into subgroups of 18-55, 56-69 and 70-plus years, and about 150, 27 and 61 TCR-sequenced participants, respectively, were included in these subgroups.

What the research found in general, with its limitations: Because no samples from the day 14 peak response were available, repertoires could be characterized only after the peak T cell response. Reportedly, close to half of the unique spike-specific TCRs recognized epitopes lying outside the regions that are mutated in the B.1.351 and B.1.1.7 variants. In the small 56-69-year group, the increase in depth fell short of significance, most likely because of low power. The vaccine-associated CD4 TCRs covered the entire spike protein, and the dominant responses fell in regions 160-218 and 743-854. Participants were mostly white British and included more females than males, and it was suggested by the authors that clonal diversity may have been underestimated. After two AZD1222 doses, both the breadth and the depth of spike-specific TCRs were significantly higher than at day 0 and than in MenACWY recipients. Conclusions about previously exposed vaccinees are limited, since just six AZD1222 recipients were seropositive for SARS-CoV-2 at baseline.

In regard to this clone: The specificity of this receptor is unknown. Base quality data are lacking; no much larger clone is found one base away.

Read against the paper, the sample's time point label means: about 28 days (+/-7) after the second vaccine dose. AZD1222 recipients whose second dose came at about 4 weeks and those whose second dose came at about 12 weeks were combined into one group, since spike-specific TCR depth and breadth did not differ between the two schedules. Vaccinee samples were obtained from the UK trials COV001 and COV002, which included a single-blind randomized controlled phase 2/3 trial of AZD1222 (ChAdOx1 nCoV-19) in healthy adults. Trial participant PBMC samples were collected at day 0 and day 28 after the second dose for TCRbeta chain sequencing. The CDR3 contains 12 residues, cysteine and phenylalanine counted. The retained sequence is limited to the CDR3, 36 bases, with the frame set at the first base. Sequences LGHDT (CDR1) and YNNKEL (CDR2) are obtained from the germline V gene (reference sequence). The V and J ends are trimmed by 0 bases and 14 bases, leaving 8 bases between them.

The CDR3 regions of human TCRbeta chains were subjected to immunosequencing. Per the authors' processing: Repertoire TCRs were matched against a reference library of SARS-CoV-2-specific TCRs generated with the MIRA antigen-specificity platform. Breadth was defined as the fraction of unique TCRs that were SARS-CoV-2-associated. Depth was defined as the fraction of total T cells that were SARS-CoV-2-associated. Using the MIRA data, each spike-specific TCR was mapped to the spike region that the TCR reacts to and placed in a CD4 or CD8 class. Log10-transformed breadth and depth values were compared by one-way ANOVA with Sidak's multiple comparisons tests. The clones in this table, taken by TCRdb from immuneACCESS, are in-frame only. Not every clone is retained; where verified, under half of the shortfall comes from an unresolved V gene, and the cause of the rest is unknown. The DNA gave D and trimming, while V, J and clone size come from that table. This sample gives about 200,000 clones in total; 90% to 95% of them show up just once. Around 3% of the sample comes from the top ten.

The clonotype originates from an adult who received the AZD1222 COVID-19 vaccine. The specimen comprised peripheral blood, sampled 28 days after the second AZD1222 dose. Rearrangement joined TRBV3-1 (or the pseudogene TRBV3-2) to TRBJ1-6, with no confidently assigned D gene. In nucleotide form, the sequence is TGTGCCAGCAGCCAAGAGGGCGGTTCCCTCCACTTT. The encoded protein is CASSQEGGSLHF.